This paragraph reports one T cell receptor (beta chain). Its target is unknown. These data belong to a study of blood T cells in healthy people across ages. Overall study findings and caveats: CMV status of donors was unknown, possibly confounding expanded clonotype changes.

PCR was performed a second time for about 7 to 12 cycles using a sample-barcoded 5' primer and a J-beta primer mix. Every cDNA molecule bore a tag from a template-switch adaptor containing 12 random nucleotides. TCRdb ran MiXCR on the 5' RACE reads and lists one entry per CDR3 protein. The repertoire holds about 680,000 distinct CDR3 sequences, with 45% to 50% as singletons. The ends were cut back, 4 bases at V and 0 bases at J, with 10 bases in the middle. The germline V gene has CDR1 SGHKS and CDR2 YYEKEE (reference sequence). CDR3 length: 14 amino acids. Donors were healthy Caucasian individuals from Russia aged roughly 6 to 90. Every sample yielded at least 6.5 million isolated PBMCs.

Sequenced sample: blood. The chain uses TRBV5-5 and TRBJ1-2; the D is unclear. This TCR came from a woman aged 55-69 years in good health. CDR3 region: CASSQLVSNYGYTF. The DNA of the CDR3 is TGTGCCAGCAGCCAACTAGTCTCTAACTATGGCTACACCTTC.